Each of the 28 T cell receptor beta chains below was sequenced from the same sample in a study of cytomegalovirus exposure and HLA in healthy donors. The PCR ran on 60 Vbeta and 13 Jbeta primers. TCRdb keeps only in-frame clones here, not all; method: immunoSEQ multiplex PCR. Of about 120,000 clones listed, approximately 78% are singletons. The sequencing sample was made of PBMCs. The source is a man between 35 and 55 years old in good health and CMV-seronegative.

The chain combines TRBV6-5 with TRBJ1-6; 7 bases align to TRBD1. The V gene's germline CDR1 is MNHEY and CDR2 SVGAGI. The CDR3 is 14 residues long. Trimming took 6 bases from V and 4 from J; bases not matched to a gene: 3. This CDR3 is CASRGQEYNSPLHF. The CDR3 DNA reads TGTGCCAGCAGAGGACAGGAGTATAATTCACCCCTCCACTTT.

J is TRBJ2-5 and V is TRBV19, with TRBD1 matching over 9 bases. The CDR3 loop spans 15 amino acids. V dropped 5 bases and J dropped 5; count of bases not matched to a gene: 9. CDR1 and CDR2 from the germline V gene are LNHDA and SQIVND (reference sequence). This chain's CDR3 is CASSLQGAGGETQYF. CDR3 nucleotides: TGTGCCAGTAGTTTACAGGGGGCGGGTGGGGAGACCCAGTACTTC.

In DNA, the CDR3 is TGTGCCAGCGGGCTAGCGGGTGATGGGGCCAACGTCCTGACTTTC. Residues: CASGLAGDGANVLTF. The gene calls are TRBV7-3 and TRBJ2-6, with 8 positions matching TRBD2. CDR1 and CDR2 from the germline V gene are SGHTA and FQGTGA. The junction had 6 bases not matched to a gene; V was cut back by 8 bases and J by 3 bases. CDR3 size: 15 residues.

The chain recombines TRBV6-5 with TRBJ2-3; TRBD2 aligns across 10 bases. The V and J ends lost 2 bases and 2 bases, in that order; junction bases with no gene match: 4. Germline values: CDR1 MNHEY, CDR2 SVGAGI. The length of the CDR3 is 16 residues. CDR3 nucleotide sequence: TGTGCCAGCAGTTACACCGGGACTAGCGTCACAGATACGCAGTATTTT. Amino acid sequence: CASSYTGTSVTDTQYF.

The rearrangement links TRBV6-6 to TRBJ2-1; 9 positions match TRBD2. V gave up 6 bases and J gave up 0 bases; unmatched junction bases: 3. The CDR3 consists of 15 residues. The germline V gene encodes CDR1 MNHNY and CDR2 SVGAGI (reference sequence). This CDR3 reads CASSISGSSYNEQFF. The CDR3 DNA is TGTGCCAGCAGCATTAGCGGGAGCTCCTACAATGAGCAGTTCTTC.

This clone was counted a few times. V and J are TRBV7-9 and TRBJ2-7; unclear D gene. Between the trimmed V and J ends, which lost 5 bases and 4 bases, there was a span of 6 bases. The CDR3 runs 11 residues. Germline V gene sequence: CDR1 SEHNR, CDR2 FQNEAQ (reference sequence). Written as DNA, the CDR3 is TGTGCCAGCAGCCGAGAATACGAGCAGTACTTC. Residues: CASSREYEQYF.

The V gene is TRBV10-1, the J gene TRBJ1-2; 7 bases agree with TRBD1. Germline-derived CDR1 and CDR2 are WNHNN and SYGVQD (reference sequence). V gave up 10 bases and J gave up 0 bases; unmatched junction bases: 5. The CDR3 is 13 amino acids. CDR3 coding DNA: TGCGCCACCTCGGACAGGACTAACTATGGCTACACCTTC. Translation: CATSDRTNYGYTF.

This rearrangement joins TRBV9 to TRBJ2-3, with D possibly being TRBD1 (7 bases). Trimming cost V 0 bases and J 7 bases, with 18 bases left between them. Per the germline V gene, CDR1 is SGDLS and CDR2 is YYNGEE. This CDR3 has 16 amino acids. Here the CDR3 reads CASSVGTGAGAYTQYF. As DNA, the CDR3 is TGTGCCAGCAGCGTAGGGACAGGAGCGGGTGCTTATACGCAGTATTTT.

The chain is built from TRBV7-9 and TRBJ2-3; possibly TRBD2 for D (6 bases). Germline-derived CDR1 and CDR2 are SEHNR and FQNEAQ (reference sequence). Trimming stripped 5 bases from V and 6 bases from J, with 15 bases between. The CDR3 totals 14 residues. CDR3 amino acids: CASSLWGGGDTQYF. For the CDR3, the DNA is TGTGCCAGCAGCCTTTGGGGTGGAGGGGATACGCAGTATTTT.

This sequence joins TRBV5-1 and TRBJ2-5, with a tentative D call TRBD2 (6 bases). Germline V gene sequence: CDR1 SGHRS, CDR2 YFSETQ. CDR3 length equals 14 residues. Trimming took 4 bases from V and 1 from J, leaving 11 bases between them. The CDR3 sequence: CASSVSGTQETQYF. The CDR3, as DNA: TGCGCCAGCAGCGTTAGCGGAACCCAAGAGACCCAGTACTTC.

The V and J genes are TRBV9 and TRBJ2-3, with D possibly being TRBD2 (6 bases). Germline assignment: CDR1 SGDLS and CDR2 YYNGEE. The CDR3 is made up of 15 amino acids. V lost 0 bases and J 1 base, leaving 9 bases between the germline ends. CDR3 coding DNA: TGTGCCAGCAGCGTAGGCGGCGGGGGCACAGATACGCAGTATTTT. This encodes CASSVGGGGTDTQYF. Complete variable domain (other parts from reference TRBV9 and TRBJ2-3): DSGVTQTPKHLITATGQRVTLRCSPRSGDLSVYWYQQSLDQGLQFLIQYYNGEERAKGNILERFSAQQFPDLHSELNLSSLELGDSALYFCASSVGGGGTDTQYFGPGTRLTVL.

This clone was seen more than once but under ten times. One junction end does not reproduce the germline sequence, and a read error may be involved. The CDR3 sequence: CASTNTGANAGELFF. The CDR3 nucleotides read TGTGCCAGTACCAATACAGGGGCGAACGCCGGGGAGCTGTTTTTT. The rearrangement links TRBV19 to TRBJ2-2, with 7 bases lining up with TRBD1. The CDR3 has 15 residues. The V gene's germline CDR1 is LNHDA and CDR2 SQIVND (reference sequence).

V and J are TRBV23-1 and TRBJ2-3; possibly TRBD2 for D (5 bases). TRBV23-1 counts as an open reading frame of uncertain function. This CDR3 is 17 amino acids long. Trimming left V 2 bases short and J 2 bases short, with 17 bases between. The CDR3 nucleotides read TGCGCCAGCAGTCAACCCTTCGCGGGTCCCGACACAGATACGCAGTATTTT. Its protein is CASSQPFAGPDTDTQYF.

The chain couples TRBV19 to TRBJ2-7; TRBD1 agrees at 9 bases. The CDR3 consists of 15 residues. Germline trimming cut 2 bases from V and 6 bases from J; bases unmatched to any gene: 8. Germline CDR1 is LNHDA and CDR2 is SQIVND (reference sequence). This CDR3 reads CASSIIGTGPIEQYF. Written as DNA, the CDR3 is TGTGCCAGTAGTATAATCGGGACAGGGCCTATCGAGCAGTACTTC. Drawing the rest from reference TRBV19 and TRBJ2-7, the complete variable domain is DGGITQSPKYLFRKEGQNVTLSCEQNLNHDAMYWYRQDPGQGLRLIYYSQIVNDFQKGDIAEGYSVSREKKESFPLTVTSAQKNPTAFYLCASSIIGTGPIEQYFGPGTRLTVT.

V is TRBV4-3 and J is TRBJ1-4, with D possibly being TRBD1 (6 bases). The CDR3 loop spans 14 amino acids. V gave up 3 bases and J gave up 8 bases, with 13 bases separating them. The germline V gene encodes CDR1 LGHNA and CDR2 YSLEER. CDR3: CASSHSGGEEKLFF. CDR3 in DNA: TGCGCCAGCAGCCATAGCGGGGGCGAAGAAAAACTGTTTTTT.

The chain couples TRBV5-6 to TRBJ1-2, with D unclear. Looked up from germline, CDR1 is SGHDT and CDR2 is YYEEEE. Trimming took off 0 bases at V and 4 bases at J, with 16 bases between the two ends. This CDR3 is 16 amino acids long. The chain's CDR3 is CASSLAVADSFYGYTF. The CDR3 DNA sequence: TGTGCCAGCAGCTTGGCTGTCGCGGATTCCTTCTATGGCTACACCTTC.

The V gene is TRBV6-6, the J gene TRBJ2-7; 9 bases align to TRBD1. CDR1 MNHNY and CDR2 SVGAGI come from the germline V gene (reference sequence). The CDR3 has 15 amino acids. Losses at the gene ends were 7 bases for V and 4 bases for J; bases not matched to a gene: 11. This CDR3 reads CASNDPGTGRYEQYF. DNA for the CDR3: TGTGCCAGCAACGACCCGGGGACAGGGCGGTACGAGCAGTACTTC.

The genes are TRBV6-6 and TRBJ1-1, with 10 bases that match TRBD1. The CDR3 runs to 13 residues. Trimming at V came to 9 bases and at J to 1 base, leaving 2 bases not matched to a gene. Germline V gene sequence: CDR1 MNHNY, CDR2 SVGAGI (reference sequence). Written as DNA, the CDR3 is TGTGCCAGGAGACAGGGGGCGAACACTGAAGCTTTCTTT. This translates into CARRQGANTEAFF.

The J gene is TRBJ2-5, the V gene TRBV18; a possible D gene is TRBD1 (7 bases). This CDR3 contains 14 residues. The germline gives CDR1 KGHSH, CDR2 LQKENI. V dropped 0 bases and J dropped 5 bases, with 10 bases sitting between them. For the CDR3, the DNA is TGTGCCAGCTCACCACCGACAGGGAGGGAGACCCAGTACTTC. Amino acid sequence: CASSPPTGRETQYF.

The chain has TRBV7-2 and TRBJ2-5; D unresolved. The J call may be in error: the DNA end matches TRBJ2-7 better. CDR1 is SGHTA and CDR2 is FQGNSA in the germline V gene. There are 11 residues in the CDR3. In DNA form, the CDR3 reads TGTGCCAGCAGCTTAAAGTACGAGCAGTACTTC. It is translated as CASSLKYEQYF.

The J gene is TRBJ1-3, the V gene TRBV30, with D hard to call. Germline values: CDR1 GTSNPN, CDR2 SVGIG (reference sequence). V dropped 2 bases and J dropped 0 bases, with 5 bases sitting between them. This CDR3 contains 13 residues. CDR3 region: CAWSLSSGNTIYF. CDR3 DNA: TGTGCCTGGAGTTTGAGCTCTGGAAACACCATATATTTT.

The V and J genes are TRBV7-8 and TRBJ2-3; 8 bases are a match to TRBD1. The CDR3 totals 16 residues. J was trimmed by 6 bases and V by 1 base; bases with no gene match: 9. In germline, CDR1 is SGHVS, CDR2 FQNEAQ. Here the CDR3 reads CASSLVPQGAGDTQYF. The CDR3 DNA sequence: TGTGCCAGCAGCTTAGTCCCCCAGGGGGCAGGGGATACGCAGTATTTT.

The rearrangement joins TRBV11-2 to TRBJ2-4; 7 positions match TRBD1. CDR1 and CDR2 (germline): SGHAT, FQNNGV. This CDR3 spans 16 amino acids. J was trimmed by 5 bases and V by 1 base; bases with no gene match: 8. DNA for the CDR3: TGTGCCAGCAGCTTAGTTTCAGGGGGTCTGGAAAACATTCAGTACTTC. Its translation is CASSLVSGGLENIQYF.

The rearrangement joins TRBV2 to TRBJ1-2; 12 bases map to TRBD1. CDR3 length equals 14 residues. V lost 7 bases and J lost 7; bases outside the gene matches: 7. Germline lookup yields CDR1 SNHLY and CDR2 FYNNEI. CDR3: CASMDGTGGSGYTF. As DNA, the CDR3 is TGTGCCAGCATGGATGGGACAGGGGGCTCTGGCTACACCTTC. The full variable domain, completed using reference TRBV2 and TRBJ1-2, is EPEVTQTPSHQVTQMGQEVILRCVPISNHLYFYWYRQILGQKVEFLVSFYNNEISEKSEIFDDQFSVERPDGSNFTLKIRSTKLEDSAMYFCASMDGTGGSGYTFGSGTRLTVV.

V usage is TRBV6-1 and J usage is TRBJ1-5; 11 positions match TRBD1. V dropped 4 bases and J dropped 6; count of bases not matched to a gene: 5. The CDR3 is 15 residues long. Germline lookup yields CDR1 MNHNS and CDR2 SASEGT. The DNA of the CDR3 is TGTGCCAGCAGTGGGGACAGGGGGGTTTCTCAGCCCCAGCATTTT. Translating it yields CASSGDRGVSQPQHF.

As concerns this clone: This same CDR3 is encoded by further DNA sequences in the sample. This sequence joins TRBV5-1 and TRBJ1-2; D perhaps matches TRBD1 (6 bases). CDR1 and CDR2 from the germline V gene are SGHRS and YFSETQ. This CDR3 region has 13 residues. Between the trimmed V and J ends, which lost 2 bases and 7 bases, there was a span of 12 bases. Here the CDR3 DNA reads TGCGCCAGCAGCTTACAGGGAATTGGTGGCTACACCTTC. This sequence encodes CASSLQGIGGYTF.

The gene calls are TRBV7-9 and TRBJ1-1; D gene unclear. In germline, CDR1 is SEHNR, CDR2 FQNEAQ (reference sequence). V was clipped by 0 bases and J by 3 bases, with 14 bases between them. The CDR3 length is 16 residues. In nucleotides, the CDR3 is TGTGCCAGCAGCTTAGCGCAAAACCCAACGGACACTGAAGCTTTCTTT. This sequence encodes CASSLAQNPTDTEAFF.

The CDR3 region has the DNA TGTGCCAGCAGCGGGGGCGGTTACGTCCTGACTTTC. Its translation: CASSGGGYVLTF. The genes are TRBV7-6 and TRBJ2-6, with D perhaps matching TRBD1 (6 bases). Per germline, CDR1 SGHVS and CDR2 FNYEAQ. The CDR3 runs to 12 residues. V was cut by 5 bases and J by 11 bases, with 10 bases left in between.